The 11 T cell receptor beta chains below come from one sample, sequenced in a study of naive and memory T cell subsets. General study results and limits: Naive repertoires, especially CD8, held a few larger clonotypes, possibly memory cells re-expressing CD45RA.

Two oligonucleotides, mixed equimolar, formed the beta constant-region primer covering TRBC1 and TRBC2. The ligated cDNA underwent four PCR rounds using SP2 and nested alpha and beta constant-region primers. TCRdb re-called the UMI-ligation and nested PCR reads with MiXCR, one entry per CDR3 protein. The profile shows 130,000 to 150,000 distinct CDR3 sequences, over 20% of them singletons. Their specific antigens are unknown. Sequenced material: naive CD4+ T cells from blood. The receptors shown here come from a human donor in good health.

This clonotype was seen only a few times. The junction and the germline gene differ at one end; a read error may be behind it. The chain uses TRBV5-4 and TRBJ2-5; 8 nucleotides line up with TRBD1. The germline V gene has CDR1 SGHNT and CDR2 YYREEE (reference sequence). This CDR3 region has 15 residues. The CDR3 loop reads CASSRDRSDHETQYF. For the CDR3, the DNA is TGTGCCAGCAGTCGGGACAGGTCAGACCACGAGACCCAGTACTTC.

V is TRBV5-1 and J is TRBJ1-1, with D possibly matching TRBD1 (5 bases). CDR3 length: 13 amino acids. CDR1 SGHRS and CDR2 YFSETQ come from the germline V gene. Trimming took 4 bases from V and 1 from J, leaving 8 bases between them. The CDR3 here is CASSQDKNTEAFF. DNA of the CDR3: TGCGCCAGCAGCCAGGACAAGAACACTGAAGCTTTCTTT.

The chain employs TRBV28 and TRBJ2-7, with 13 bases aligning to TRBD2. Germline assignment: CDR1 MDHEN and CDR2 SYDVKM. This CDR3 is 14 amino acids long. The V segment lost 7 bases and the J segment 6 bases; nucleotides outside the gene matches: 6. The DNA of the CDR3 is TGTGCCAGCAAAAAAGGGACTAGCGGGACCGAGCAGTACTTC. The encoded protein is CASKKGTSGTEQYF.

This clonotype showed up just a few times. The chain carries TRBV20-1 and TRBJ2-1, with D tentatively TRBD2 (5 bases). CDR1 is DFQATT and CDR2 is SNEGSKA in the germline V gene (reference sequence). The V gene lost 4 bases and the J gene lost 0 bases, with 13 bases spanning the gap. The CDR3 contains 15 residues. The CDR3 loop is CSANGVGSSYNEQFF. The CDR3 nucleotides read TGCAGTGCTAATGGGGTGGGGAGCTCCTACAATGAGCAGTTCTTC.

The chain has TRBV29-1 and TRBJ1-2; 8 bases are shared with TRBD1. The junction had 5 bases not matched to a gene; V was cut back by 7 bases and J by 4 bases. The CDR3 loop spans 12 amino acids. Looked up from germline, CDR1 is SQVTM and CDR2 is ANQGSEA. The chain's CDR3 is CSGGQGGYGYTF. CDR3 coding DNA: TGCAGCGGTGGACAGGGAGGCTATGGCTACACCTTC.

This clonotype has a handful of counts. The V gene is TRBV30, the J gene TRBJ2-7, with D unclear. Germline V gene data show CDR1 as GTSNPN and CDR2 as SVGIG (reference sequence). V lost 3 bases, J lost 4 bases, and 13 bases lay in between. This CDR3 contains 13 residues. For the CDR3, the DNA is TGTGCCTGGAGCCCAAAGGTCCGTTACGAGCAGTACTTC. As protein: CAWSPKVRYEQYF.

The rearrangement uses TRBV5-1 and TRBJ2-3, with unresolved D. The germline V gene encodes CDR1 SGHRS and CDR2 YFSETQ. This CDR3 is 14 amino acids long. Trimming removed 5 bases from V and 2 bases from J, with 12 bases in between. The CDR3 coding sequence is TGCGCCAGCAGGAATGGGCAGGTCACAGATACGCAGTATTTT. Protein product: CASRNGQVTDTQYF.

The CDR3 bases are TGTGCCAGCAGTTCCACAGGTTCCTACGAGCAGTACTTC. Protein sequence: CASSSTGSYEQYF. This chain joins TRBV6-6 and TRBJ2-7; possibly TRBD1 for D (5 bases). Germline CDR1 and CDR2: MNHNY and SVGAGI (reference sequence). The V end was cut by 4 bases, the J end by 1 base, with 8 bases between. This CDR3 has 13 amino acids.

The J gene is TRBJ1-2, the V gene TRBV9; 9 bases are shared with TRBD1. The CDR3 is 17 amino acids. Germline V lookup: CDR1 SGDLS, CDR2 YYNGEE. Trimming cost V 0 bases and J 5 bases; bases outside gene matches: 11. The CDR3 loop reads CASSVGGGGQGGYGYTF. The CDR3 bases are TGTGCCAGCAGCGTAGGAGGTGGGGGACAGGGAGGATATGGCTACACCTTC. Drawing the rest from reference TRBV9 and TRBJ1-2, the complete variable domain is DSGVTQTPKHLITATGQRVTLRCSPRSGDLSVYWYQQSLDQGLQFLIQYYNGEERAKGNILERFSAQQFPDLHSELNLSSLELGDSALYFCASSVGGGGQGGYGYTFGSGTRLTVV.

This chain links TRBV28 with TRBJ2-7; weak D call: TRBD1 (5 bases). V lost 6 bases and J lost 3, with 18 bases in between. Looked up from germline, CDR1 is MDHEN and CDR2 is SYDVKM. CDR3 length: 15 amino acids. In nucleotides, the CDR3 is TGTGCCAGCAGCCAAGGGGTCGTCCACGGCTACGAGCAGTACTTC. Translation: CASSQGVVHGYEQYF.

The table lists this clonotype with many counts. This rearrangement joins TRBV6-2 or TRBV6-3 to TRBJ2-2; 10 nucleotides agree with TRBD2. CDR1 is MNHEY, CDR2 SVGEGT, per germline. V was pared by 6 bases and J by 2 bases, with 3 bases of the junction left unmatched. The CDR3 contains 15 residues. CDR3: CASRLAGVNTGELFF. The DNA for the CDR3 is TGTGCCAGCAGGCTAGCGGGAGTTAACACCGGGGAGCTGTTTTTT.